The rows below give T cell receptor beta chains drawn from one sample of a study of post-analysis software for immune sequencing data. TCRdb independently ran MiXCR on the PCR reads; one entry per CDR3 protein. The repertoire has fewer than 850,000 distinct CDR3 sequences, 25% to 30% of them found once; the top ten carry around 0.56%. Sequencing input: blood. All receptors come from a girl aged 5-17 years with multiple sclerosis. The CDR3 runs from the conserved cysteine through the conserved F or W. Fields, in order: V gene, D gene, clone size, J gene, CDR3 DNA, CDR3 protein. The D gene is left open where the match is weak. Rows give clone size only sometimes, using once, few, many, or a class for an expanded clone.

v_gene: TRBV15; d_gene: -; abundance: -; j_gene: TRBJ2-1; CDR3nt: TGTGCCACCAGGAACCAGGGAGCTTACAATGAGCAGTTCTTC; CDR3aa: CATRNQGAYNEQFF
v_gene: TRBV7-9; d_gene: TRBD2; abundance: few; j_gene: TRBJ2-1; CDR3nt: TGTGCCAGCGCACCCCCGGGACTAGCATCCAATGAGCAGTTCTTC; CDR3aa: CASAPPGLASNEQFF
v_gene: TRBV29-1; d_gene: -; abundance: few; j_gene: TRBJ2-7; CDR3nt: TGCAGCGTGCCGACAGGCGCCTACGAGCAGTACTTC; CDR3aa: CSVPTGAYEQYF
v_gene: TRBV5-1; d_gene: -; abundance: -; j_gene: TRBJ1-6; CDR3nt: TGCCCCAGCAGCTTGGAGTGGGGGAGGCCCCTCCACTTT; CDR3aa: CPSSLEWGRPLHF
v_gene: TRBV6-1; d_gene: -; abundance: many; j_gene: TRBJ2-7; CDR3nt: TGTGCCAGCAGTGAAGTGGTCGTAGCCTCGGCCTCCGACGAGCAGTACTTC; CDR3aa: CASSEVVVASASDEQYF
v_gene: TRBV20-1; d_gene: -; abundance: few; j_gene: TRBJ2-6; CDR3nt: TGCAGTGCTAAATCCGGGGCTGCTGGGGCCAACGTCCTGACTTTC; CDR3aa: CSAKSGAAGANVLTF
v_gene: TRBV20-1; d_gene: -; abundance: few; j_gene: TRBJ1-5; CDR3nt: TGCAGTGGAAAACAGGGAGCGGGACAGCCCCAGCATTTT; CDR3aa: CSGKQGAGQPQHF
v_gene: TRBV5-1; d_gene: TRBD2; abundance: -; j_gene: TRBJ2-1; CDR3nt: TGCGCCAGCAGCTTTGGACTAGACGGTGAGCAGTTCTTC; CDR3aa: CASSFGLDGEQFF
v_gene: TRBV6-2/TRBV6-3; d_gene: -; abundance: -; j_gene: TRBJ2-7; CDR3nt: TGTGCCAGCAGTTACTCGGCAGAGTCCTCCTACGGGCAGTACTTC; CDR3aa: CASSYSAESSYGQYF
v_gene: TRBV5-1; d_gene: TRBD2; abundance: few; j_gene: TRBJ2-3; CDR3nt: TGCGCCAGCAGCTTGGCCACGGGAGGAAGGGATACGCAGTATTTT; CDR3aa: CASSLATGGRDTQYF
v_gene: TRBV20-1; d_gene: TRBD1; abundance: -; j_gene: TRBJ2-7; CDR3nt: TGCAGTGCTGACAGGGGGAGAGCCGTCGAGCAGTACTTC; CDR3aa: CSADRGRAVEQYF
v_gene: TRBV28; d_gene: TRBD1; abundance: few; j_gene: TRBJ1-5; CDR3nt: TGTGCCAGCAGTTTATTGGACAGGGGTCAGCCCCAGCATTTT; CDR3aa: CASSLLDRGQPQHF
v_gene: TRBV2; d_gene: -; abundance: once; j_gene: TRBJ1-1; CDR3nt: TGTGCCAGCACCCTGAACATGAACACTGAAGCTTTCTTT; CDR3aa: CASTLNMNTEAFF
v_gene: TRBV6-6; d_gene: -; abundance: -; j_gene: TRBJ1-1; CDR3nt: TGTGCCAGCAGTTACTCTACATCTTCTTTGGGGGCCGCAGCTTTCTTT; CDR3aa: CASSYSTSSLGAAAFF
v_gene: TRBV7-9; d_gene: -; abundance: -; j_gene: TRBJ2-5; CDR3nt: TGTGCCAGCAGCTTACGCCGGGTACAGGGAGGTCAGACCCAGTACTTC; CDR3aa: CASSLRRVQGGQTQYF
v_gene: TRBV12-3/TRBV12-4; d_gene: TRBD1; abundance: few; j_gene: TRBJ1-5; CDR3nt: TGTGCCAGCAGTTTGGGACAGGGTTTTAATCAGCCCCAGCATTTT; CDR3aa: CASSLGQGFNQPQHF
v_gene: TRBV15; d_gene: -; abundance: -; j_gene: TRBJ1-2; CDR3nt: TGTGCCACCAGCAGAGATGGGGGCTATGGCTACATCTTC; CDR3aa: CATSRDGGYGYIF
v_gene: TRBV20-1; d_gene: -; abundance: -; j_gene: TRBJ1-5; CDR3nt: TGCAGTGCCGCGCACAGGGATCAGCCCCAGCATTTT; CDR3aa: CSAAHRDQPQHF
v_gene: TRBV7-2; d_gene: -; abundance: -; j_gene: TRBJ1-1; CDR3nt: TGTGCCAGCAGCCGACAGCTATGGACACAGAACACTGAAGCTTTCTTT; CDR3aa: CASSRQLWTQNTEAFF
v_gene: TRBV7-2; d_gene: TRBD1; abundance: few; j_gene: TRBJ1-2; CDR3nt: TGTGCCAGCAGCTTAGCGGGGGAACAGGGGGTACGGCTTTATGGCTACACCTTC; CDR3aa: CASSLAGEQGVRLYGYTF
v_gene: TRBV7-2; d_gene: TRBD2; abundance: -; j_gene: TRBJ2-7; CDR3nt: TGTGCCAGCAGCTCCCAACTAGCGGGGGGGCTCGAGCAGTACTTC; CDR3aa: CASSSQLAGGLEQYF
v_gene: TRBV28; d_gene: TRBD1; abundance: -; j_gene: TRBJ2-3; CDR3nt: TGTGCCAGCGCGGAGACAGGGTCGGCAGATACGCAGTATTTT; CDR3aa: CASAETGSADTQYF
v_gene: TRBV25-1; d_gene: -; abundance: -; j_gene: TRBJ1-4; CDR3nt: TGTGCCAGCAGAAGTACAGGGATACCTAATGAAAAACTGTTTTTT; CDR3aa: CASRSTGIPNEKLFF
v_gene: TRBV7-9; d_gene: TRBD2; abundance: many; j_gene: TRBJ2-5; CDR3nt: TGTGCCAGCAGCTTAGACGGTATTGCGGGGGTACAAGAGACCCAGTACTTC; CDR3aa: CASSLDGIAGVQETQYF
v_gene: TRBV5-5; d_gene: -; abundance: -; j_gene: TRBJ2-5; CDR3nt: TGTGCCAGCAGCTTCTTGGCCGAGGGAGAGACCCAGTACTTC; CDR3aa: CASSFLAEGETQYF
v_gene: TRBV2; d_gene: -; abundance: -; j_gene: TRBJ2-5; CDR3nt: TGTGCCAGCGGCAGAAGTCCCCTAGGAAACAATGAGCAGTACTTC; CDR3aa: CASGRSPLGNNEQYF
v_gene: TRBV20-1; d_gene: TRBD2; abundance: -; j_gene: TRBJ2-1; CDR3nt: TGCAGTGCTAGAGTGCTAGCGGGGGGGATAACCTACAATGAGCAGTTCTTC; CDR3aa: CSARVLAGGITYNEQFF
v_gene: TRBV19; d_gene: -; abundance: -; j_gene: TRBJ2-2; CDR3nt: TGTGCCAGTAGTATGGTACGACAGTTGTCCGGGGAGCTGTTTTTT; CDR3aa: CASSMVRQLSGELFF
v_gene: TRBV5-1; d_gene: TRBD2; abundance: -; j_gene: TRBJ2-1; CDR3nt: TGCGCCAGCAGCCCCGGGGGGGGGATCCGCTCCTACAATGAGCAGTTCTTC; CDR3aa: CASSPGGGIRSYNEQFF
v_gene: TRBV20-1; d_gene: TRBD1; abundance: -; j_gene: TRBJ1-1; CDR3nt: TGCAGTGCTAGAGACCCGGGACAGGGTATCATGAACACTGAAGCTTTCTTT; CDR3aa: CSARDPGQGIMNTEAFF
v_gene: TRBV10-3; d_gene: TRBD2; abundance: -; j_gene: TRBJ2-3; CDR3nt: TGTGCCATCAAGACTAGCGGAGACAACACAGATACGCAGTATTTT; CDR3aa: CAIKTSGDNTDTQYF
v_gene: TRBV15; d_gene: -; abundance: -; j_gene: TRBJ2-6; CDR3nt: TGTGCCACCAAACCCCGGGACGGGAGTTATGGGGCCAACGTCCGGACTTTC; CDR3aa: CATKPRDGSYGANVRTF
v_gene: TRBV29-1; d_gene: TRBD2; abundance: -; j_gene: TRBJ2-2; CDR3nt: TGCAGCGTTGAATCCCCGCTAGCGGAGAACACCGGGGAGCGGTTTTTT; CDR3aa: CSVESPLAENTGERFF
v_gene: TRBV11-2; d_gene: -; abundance: few; j_gene: TRBJ2-1; CDR3nt: TGTGCCAGCAGCTTACTTTTTTACAATGAGCAGTTCTTC; CDR3aa: CASSLLFYNEQFF
v_gene: TRBV15; d_gene: -; abundance: -; j_gene: TRBJ2-3; CDR3nt: TGTGCCACCAGCTTTACTCCTAGCGCCGGGGCAGAAACGCAGTATTTT; CDR3aa: CATSFTPSAGAETQYF
v_gene: TRBV19; d_gene: TRBD1; abundance: -; j_gene: TRBJ2-6; CDR3nt: TGTGCCAGTAGTCATCGGACAGGGAGAGGGGCCAACGTCCTGACTTTC; CDR3aa: CASSHRTGRGANVLTF
v_gene: TRBV20-1; d_gene: TRBD2; abundance: many; j_gene: TRBJ2-1; CDR3nt: TGCAGTGCTCCGGACTCTAGCGGTACCATCTCCTACAATGAGCAGTTCTTC; CDR3aa: CSAPDSSGTISYNEQFF
v_gene: TRBV7-2; d_gene: -; abundance: -; j_gene: TRBJ2-3; CDR3nt: TGTGCCAGCAGCTTAGGAGGGGGGGCGGGGGATACGCAGTATTTT; CDR3aa: CASSLGGGAGDTQYF
v_gene: TRBV11-2; d_gene: -; abundance: -; j_gene: TRBJ1-2; CDR3nt: TGTGCCAGCAGCCCCAAAAAGTGGGCCCTTCAGCGGGGCTACACCTTC; CDR3aa: CASSPKKWALQRGYTF
v_gene: TRBV29-1; d_gene: -; abundance: few; j_gene: TRBJ1-2; CDR3nt: TGCAGCGTTGGCCCAACTAACTATGGCTACACCTTC; CDR3aa: CSVGPTNYGYTF
v_gene: TRBV9; d_gene: TRBD1; abundance: -; j_gene: TRBJ1-4; CDR3nt: TGTGCCAGCAGCGGCCGGGACAGTATTCAGGAAAAACTGTTTTTT; CDR3aa: CASSGRDSIQEKLFF
v_gene: TRBV7-9; d_gene: -; abundance: -; j_gene: TRBJ2-7; CDR3nt: TGTGCCAGCAGCTCCACAGGGATGCGGCACCACGAGCAGTACTTC; CDR3aa: CASSSTGMRHHEQYF
v_gene: TRBV20-1; d_gene: -; abundance: -; j_gene: TRBJ2-1; CDR3nt: TGCAGTGCTAAGGCAGGGATAAGCTCCTACAATGAGCAGTTCTTC; CDR3aa: CSAKAGISSYNEQFF
v_gene: TRBV20-1; d_gene: TRBD2; abundance: few; j_gene: TRBJ2-1; CDR3nt: TGCAGTGCCTTGGGACTAGCGACGAACAATGAGCAGTTCTTC; CDR3aa: CSALGLATNNEQFF
v_gene: TRBV27; d_gene: -; abundance: -; j_gene: TRBJ1-1; CDR3nt: TGTGCCAGTAAGGGGCCGGGAATGAACACTGAAGCTTTCTTT; CDR3aa: CASKGPGMNTEAFF
v_gene: TRBV7-2; d_gene: -; abundance: -; j_gene: TRBJ2-3; CDR3nt: TGTGCCAGCAGCTTAGGGTCCGGCGGGACGCGTCTCACGGGGGTGCAGTATTTT; CDR3aa: CASSLGSGGTRLTGVQYF
v_gene: TRBV4-3; d_gene: TRBD2; abundance: few; j_gene: TRBJ2-5; CDR3nt: TGCGCCAGCAGCCCCCTAGCGGGTGCCCAAGAGACCCAGTACTTC; CDR3aa: CASSPLAGAQETQYF
v_gene: TRBV20-1; d_gene: -; abundance: -; j_gene: TRBJ2-7; CDR3nt: TGCAGTGTATTGTCGCCACGGGGGGCAAGCTACGAGCAGTACTTC; CDR3aa: CSVLSPRGASYEQYF
v_gene: TRBV7-2; d_gene: TRBD2; abundance: -; j_gene: TRBJ2-1; CDR3nt: TGTGCCAGCAGCTTAGACGTTGGCGGGGGGGGCTACAATGAGCAGTTCTTC; CDR3aa: CASSLDVGGGGYNEQFF
v_gene: TRBV24-1; d_gene: TRBD2; abundance: -; j_gene: TRBJ2-1; CDR3nt: TGTGCCACCAGTGCCCCACCTGGGACTAGCGGGAGATACGAGCAGTTCTTC; CDR3aa: CATSAPPGTSGRYEQFF
v_gene: TRBV21-1; d_gene: -; abundance: -; j_gene: TRBJ1-1; CDR3nt: TGTGCCAGCACGTGTCTGGGGGTGCGGGGTGAAGCTTTCTTT; CDR3aa: CASTCLGVRGEAFF
v_gene: TRBV7-9; d_gene: -; abundance: once; j_gene: TRBJ2-3; CDR3nt: TGTGCCAGCAGCCCCCCCGGGACCTCGGGGGAAAAACTGTATTTT; CDR3aa: CASSPPGTSGEKLYF
v_gene: TRBV2; d_gene: -; abundance: -; j_gene: TRBJ1-5; CDR3nt: TGTGCCAGCAGTGAGGGAGGGGGGAGACAGCCCCAGCATTTT; CDR3aa: CASSEGGGRQPQHF
v_gene: TRBV27; d_gene: -; abundance: -; j_gene: TRBJ2-3; CDR3nt: TGTGCCAGCAGTCCCCAGCCATGGGGGGCGGGGGATACGCAGTATTTT; CDR3aa: CASSPQPWGAGDTQYF
v_gene: TRBV29-1; d_gene: TRBD2; abundance: once; j_gene: TRBJ2-3; CDR3nt: TGCAGCGTTGAAAGCGGGGCGAGCACAGATACGCAGTATTTT; CDR3aa: CSVESGASTDTQYF
v_gene: TRBV4-3; d_gene: -; abundance: few; j_gene: TRBJ2-1; CDR3nt: TGCGCCAGCAGCCAAGATATTGGTAATGGGCTGGGTAATGAGCAGTTCTTC; CDR3aa: CASSQDIGNGLGNEQFF
v_gene: TRBV20-1; d_gene: TRBD2; abundance: -; j_gene: TRBJ2-1; CDR3nt: TGCAGTGCCCCTAGCGGGAGCAATGAGCAGTTCTTC; CDR3aa: CSAPSGSNEQFF
v_gene: TRBV2; d_gene: -; abundance: -; j_gene: TRBJ1-6; CDR3nt: TGTGCCAGCAGTCCACTCGGGGGGAGTAATTCACCCCTCCACTTT; CDR3aa: CASSPLGGSNSPLHF
v_gene: TRBV28; d_gene: -; abundance: few; j_gene: TRBJ2-5; CDR3nt: TGTGCCAGCAGTTTTTTGGGGGGGCGAGAGACCCAGTACTTC; CDR3aa: CASSFLGGRETQYF